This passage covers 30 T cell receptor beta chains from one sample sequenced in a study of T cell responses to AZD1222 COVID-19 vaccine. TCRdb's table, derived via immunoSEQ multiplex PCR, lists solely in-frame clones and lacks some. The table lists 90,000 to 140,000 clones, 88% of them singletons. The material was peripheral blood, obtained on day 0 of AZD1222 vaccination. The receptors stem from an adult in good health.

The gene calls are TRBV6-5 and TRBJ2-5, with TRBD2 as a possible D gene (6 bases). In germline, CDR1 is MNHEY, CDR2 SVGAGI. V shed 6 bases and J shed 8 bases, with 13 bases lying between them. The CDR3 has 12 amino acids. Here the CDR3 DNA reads TGTGCCAGCAGGCGGGACGAGGGAACCCAGTACTTC. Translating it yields CASRRDEGTQYF.

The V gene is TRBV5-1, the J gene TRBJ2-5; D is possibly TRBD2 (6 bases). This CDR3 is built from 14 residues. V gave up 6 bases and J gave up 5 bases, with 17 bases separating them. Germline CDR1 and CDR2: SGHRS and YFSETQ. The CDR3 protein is CASTLAAPEETQYF. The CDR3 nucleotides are TGCGCCAGCACCTTAGCGGCGCCCGAGGAGACCCAGTACTTC.

The CDR3 loop reads CASSYFPVERNQPQHF. Written as DNA, the CDR3 is TGTGCCAGCAGTTACTTCCCGGTGGAGCGCAATCAGCCCCAGCATTTT. The rearrangement links TRBV6-5 to TRBJ1-5, with D hard to call. The CDR3 is 16 amino acids. The V end lost 1 base, the J end lost 2 bases, and 12 bases lay between the germline ends. In germline, CDR1 is MNHEY, CDR2 SVGAGI.

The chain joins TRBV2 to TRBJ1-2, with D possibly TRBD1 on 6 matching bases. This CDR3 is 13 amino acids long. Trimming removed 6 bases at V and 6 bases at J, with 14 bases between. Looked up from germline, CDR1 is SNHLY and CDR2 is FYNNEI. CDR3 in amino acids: CASRIMAGDGYTF. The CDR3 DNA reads TGTGCCAGCAGGATAATGGCAGGGGATGGCTACACCTTC.

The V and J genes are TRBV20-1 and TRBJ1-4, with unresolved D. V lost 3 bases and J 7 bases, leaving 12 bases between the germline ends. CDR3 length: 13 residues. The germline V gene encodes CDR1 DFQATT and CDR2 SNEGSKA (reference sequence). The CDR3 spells CSASGQAGEKLFF. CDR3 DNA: TGCAGTGCTAGTGGTCAGGCTGGTGAAAAACTGTTTTTT.

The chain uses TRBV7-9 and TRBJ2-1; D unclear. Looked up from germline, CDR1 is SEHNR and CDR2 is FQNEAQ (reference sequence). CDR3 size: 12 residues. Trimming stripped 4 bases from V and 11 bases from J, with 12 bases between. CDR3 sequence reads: CASSYRTAQQFF. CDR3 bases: TGTGCCAGCAGCTATAGGACGGCACAGCAGTTCTTC.

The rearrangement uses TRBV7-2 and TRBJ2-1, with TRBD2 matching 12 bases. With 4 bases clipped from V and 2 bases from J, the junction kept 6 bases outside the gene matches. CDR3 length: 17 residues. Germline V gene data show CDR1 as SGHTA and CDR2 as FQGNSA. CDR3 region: CASSSSTSGSAYNEQFF. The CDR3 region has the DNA TGTGCCAGCAGCTCATCGACTAGCGGGAGCGCCTACAATGAGCAGTTCTTC. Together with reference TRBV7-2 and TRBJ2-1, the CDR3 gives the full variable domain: GAGVSQSPSNKVTEKGKDVELRCDPISGHTALYWYRQSLGQGLEFLIYFQGNSAPDKSGLPSDRFSAERTGGSVSTLTIQRTQQEDSAVYLCASSSSTSGSAYNEQFFGPGTRLTVL.

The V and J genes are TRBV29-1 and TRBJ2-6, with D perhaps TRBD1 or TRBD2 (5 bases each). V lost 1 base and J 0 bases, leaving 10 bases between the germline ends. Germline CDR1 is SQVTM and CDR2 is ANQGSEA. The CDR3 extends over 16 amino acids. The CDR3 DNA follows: TGCAGCGTTGAAGTATGGGGGAGCTCTGGGGCCAACGTCCTGACTTTC. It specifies CSVEVWGSSGANVLTF.

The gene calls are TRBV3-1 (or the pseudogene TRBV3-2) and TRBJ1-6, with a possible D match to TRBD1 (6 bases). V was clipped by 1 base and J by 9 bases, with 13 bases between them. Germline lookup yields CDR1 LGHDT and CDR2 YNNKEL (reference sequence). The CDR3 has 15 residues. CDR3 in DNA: TGTGCCAGCAGCCAAGGCCCACAGGGATCTTCACCCCTCCACTTT. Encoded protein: CASSQGPQGSSPLHF.

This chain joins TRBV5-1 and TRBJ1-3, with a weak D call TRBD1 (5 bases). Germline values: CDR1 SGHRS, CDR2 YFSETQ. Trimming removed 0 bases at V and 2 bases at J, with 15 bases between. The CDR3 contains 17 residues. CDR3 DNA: TGCGCCAGCAGCTTGGGTTTGGAGCTGGGACCTGGAAACACCATATATTTT. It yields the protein CASSLGLELGPGNTIYF.

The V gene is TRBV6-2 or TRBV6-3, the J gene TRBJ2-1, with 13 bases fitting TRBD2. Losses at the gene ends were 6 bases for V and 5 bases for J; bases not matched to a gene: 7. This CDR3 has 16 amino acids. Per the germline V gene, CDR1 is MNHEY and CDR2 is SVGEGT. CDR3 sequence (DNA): TGTGCCAGCAGCGATTGGACTAGCGGGGGCAACAATGAGCAGTTCTTC. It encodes CASSDWTSGGNNEQFF.

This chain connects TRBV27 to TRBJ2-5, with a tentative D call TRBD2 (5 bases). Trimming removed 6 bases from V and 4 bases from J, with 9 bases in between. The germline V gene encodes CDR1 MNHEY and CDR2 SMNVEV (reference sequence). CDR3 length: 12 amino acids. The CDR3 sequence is CASSREGETQYF. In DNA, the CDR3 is TGTGCCAGCAGCCGAGAGGGAGAGACCCAGTACTTC.

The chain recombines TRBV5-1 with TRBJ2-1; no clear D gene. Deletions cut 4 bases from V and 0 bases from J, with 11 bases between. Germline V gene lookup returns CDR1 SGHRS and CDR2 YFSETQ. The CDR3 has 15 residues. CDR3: CASSRAESSYNEQFF. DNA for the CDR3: TGCGCCAGCAGCCGGGCGGAGAGCTCCTACAATGAGCAGTTCTTC.

In DNA form, the CDR3 reads TGCGCCAGCAGCTTTAGAGCTAGCGGGAGTAAATTTCCCACGCAGTATTTT. The encoded protein is CASSFRASGSKFPTQYF. The chain links TRBV5-1 to TRBJ2-3; 10 bases agree with TRBD2. Trimming cost V 2 bases and J 9 bases; bases outside gene matches: 15. The length of the CDR3 is 17 residues. The germline V gene has CDR1 SGHRS and CDR2 YFSETQ. The whole variable domain, filled in from reference TRBV5-1 and TRBJ2-3, reads KAGVTQTPRYLIKTRGQQVTLSCSPISGHRSVSWYQQTPGQGLQFLFEYFSETQRNKGNFPGRFSGRQFSNSRSEMNVSTLELGDSALYLCASSFRASGSKFPTQYFGPGTRLTVL.

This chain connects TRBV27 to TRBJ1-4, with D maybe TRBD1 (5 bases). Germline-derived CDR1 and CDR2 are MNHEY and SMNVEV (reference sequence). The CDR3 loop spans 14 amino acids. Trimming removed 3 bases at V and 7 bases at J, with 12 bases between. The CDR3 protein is CASSFYPGSEKLFF. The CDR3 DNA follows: TGTGCCAGCAGTTTTTACCCAGGGAGTGAAAAACTGTTTTTT.

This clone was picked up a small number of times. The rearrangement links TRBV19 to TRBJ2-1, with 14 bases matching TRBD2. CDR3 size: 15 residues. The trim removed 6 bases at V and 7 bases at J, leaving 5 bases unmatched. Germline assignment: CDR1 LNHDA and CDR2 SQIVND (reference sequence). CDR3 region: CASRTSGGANNEQFF. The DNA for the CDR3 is TGTGCCAGTAGGACTAGCGGGGGGGCCAATAATGAGCAGTTCTTC.

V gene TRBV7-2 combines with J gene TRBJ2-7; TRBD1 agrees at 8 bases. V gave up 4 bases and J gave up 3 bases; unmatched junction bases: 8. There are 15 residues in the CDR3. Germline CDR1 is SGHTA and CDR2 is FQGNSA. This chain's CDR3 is CASSSRGRGDYEQYF. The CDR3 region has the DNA TGTGCCAGCAGCTCCAGGGGGCGCGGGGACTACGAGCAGTACTTC.

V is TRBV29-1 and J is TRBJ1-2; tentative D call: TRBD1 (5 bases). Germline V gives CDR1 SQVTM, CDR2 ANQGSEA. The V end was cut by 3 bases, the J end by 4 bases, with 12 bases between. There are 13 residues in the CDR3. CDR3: CSVDPGSGYGYTF. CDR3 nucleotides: TGCAGCGTTGACCCAGGGTCGGGCTATGGCTACACCTTC. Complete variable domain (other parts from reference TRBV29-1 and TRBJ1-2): SAVISQKPSRDICQRGTSLTIQCQVDSQVTMMFWYRQQPGQSLTLIATANQGSEATYESGFVIDKFPISRPNLTFSTLTVSNMSPEDSSIYLCSVDPGSGYGYTFGSGTRLTVV.

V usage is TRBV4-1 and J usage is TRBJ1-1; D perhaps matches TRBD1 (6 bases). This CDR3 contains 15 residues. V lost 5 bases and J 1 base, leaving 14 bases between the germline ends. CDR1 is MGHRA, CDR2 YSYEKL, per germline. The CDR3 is CASSDDRYSNTEAFF. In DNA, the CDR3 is TGCGCCAGCAGCGACGACAGGTATTCGAACACTGAAGCTTTCTTT.

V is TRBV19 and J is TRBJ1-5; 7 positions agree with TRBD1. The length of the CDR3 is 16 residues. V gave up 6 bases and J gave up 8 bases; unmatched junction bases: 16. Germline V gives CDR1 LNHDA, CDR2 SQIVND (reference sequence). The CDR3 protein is CASRTLGTAFIEPQHF. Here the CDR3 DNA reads TGTGCCAGTAGGACCCTTGGGACAGCGTTCATCGAGCCCCAGCATTTT.

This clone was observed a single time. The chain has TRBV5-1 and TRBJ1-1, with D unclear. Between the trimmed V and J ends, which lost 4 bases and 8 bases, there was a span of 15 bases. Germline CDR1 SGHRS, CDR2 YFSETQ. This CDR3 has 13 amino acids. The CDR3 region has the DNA TGCGCCAGCAGCAAGGACGGTAACCCAGAAGCTTTCTTT. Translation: CASSKDGNPEAFF.

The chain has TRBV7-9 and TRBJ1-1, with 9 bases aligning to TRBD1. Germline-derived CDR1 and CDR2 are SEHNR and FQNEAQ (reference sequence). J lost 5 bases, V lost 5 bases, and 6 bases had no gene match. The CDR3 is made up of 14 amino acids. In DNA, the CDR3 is TGTGCCAGCAGCCCGGGGACAGGGCCTACTGAAGCTTTCTTT. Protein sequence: CASSPGTGPTEAFF.

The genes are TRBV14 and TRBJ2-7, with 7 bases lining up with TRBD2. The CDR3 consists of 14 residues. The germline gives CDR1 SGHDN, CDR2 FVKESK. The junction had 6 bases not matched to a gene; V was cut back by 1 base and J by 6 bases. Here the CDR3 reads CASSQVGLAVEQYF. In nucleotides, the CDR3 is TGTGCCAGCAGCCAAGTAGGCCTAGCGGTCGAGCAGTACTTC.

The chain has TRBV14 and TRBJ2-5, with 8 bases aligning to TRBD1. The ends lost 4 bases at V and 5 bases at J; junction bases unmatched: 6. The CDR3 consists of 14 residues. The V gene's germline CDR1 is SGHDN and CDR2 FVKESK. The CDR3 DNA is TGTGCCAGCAGCCGACAGGGGTTTCTGGAGACCCAGTACTTC. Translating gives CASSRQGFLETQYF.

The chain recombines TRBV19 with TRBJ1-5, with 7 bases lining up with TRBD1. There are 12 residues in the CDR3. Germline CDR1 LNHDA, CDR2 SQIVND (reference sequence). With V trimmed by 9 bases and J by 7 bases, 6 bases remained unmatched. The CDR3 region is CASRQGGQPQHF. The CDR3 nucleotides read TGTGCCAGCCGACAGGGTGGACAGCCCCAGCATTTT.

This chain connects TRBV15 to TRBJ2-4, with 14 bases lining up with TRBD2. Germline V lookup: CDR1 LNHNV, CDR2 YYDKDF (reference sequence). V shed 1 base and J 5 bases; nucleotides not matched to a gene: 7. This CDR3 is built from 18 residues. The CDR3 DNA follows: TGTGCCACCAGCAGAGGGGGGACTAGCGGGAGTCGTCAAAACATTCAGTACTTC. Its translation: CATSRGGTSGSRQNIQYF.

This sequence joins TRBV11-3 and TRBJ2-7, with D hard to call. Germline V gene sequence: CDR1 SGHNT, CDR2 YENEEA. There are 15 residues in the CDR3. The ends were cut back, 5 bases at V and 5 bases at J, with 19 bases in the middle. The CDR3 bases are TGTGCCAGCAGCCCCCCTAGACGGATCTCTAACGAGCAGTACTTC. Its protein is CASSPPRRISNEQYF. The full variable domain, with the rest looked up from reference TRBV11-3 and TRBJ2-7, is EAGVVQSPRYKIIEKKQPVAFWCNPISGHNTLYWYLQNLGQGPELLIRYENEEAVDDSQLPKDRFSAERLKGVDSTLKIQPAELGDSAVYLCASSPPRRISNEQYFGPGTRLTVT.

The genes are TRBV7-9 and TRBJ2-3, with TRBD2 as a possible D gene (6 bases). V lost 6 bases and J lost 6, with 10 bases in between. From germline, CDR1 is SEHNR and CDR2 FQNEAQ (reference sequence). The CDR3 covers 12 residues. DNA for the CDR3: TGTGCCAGCAGGGGCGGGGAGGATACGCAGTATTTT. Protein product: CASRGGEDTQYF.

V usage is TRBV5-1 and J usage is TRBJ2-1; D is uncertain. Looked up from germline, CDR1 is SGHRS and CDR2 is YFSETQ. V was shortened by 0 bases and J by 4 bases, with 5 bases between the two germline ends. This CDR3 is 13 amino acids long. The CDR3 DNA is TGCGCCAGCAGCTTGGTAGGTTACAATGAGCAGTTCTTC. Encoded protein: CASSLVGYNEQFF.

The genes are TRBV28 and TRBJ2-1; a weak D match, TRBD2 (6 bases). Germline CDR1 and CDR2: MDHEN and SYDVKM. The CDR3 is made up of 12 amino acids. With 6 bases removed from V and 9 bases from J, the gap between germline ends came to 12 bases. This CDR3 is CASSEAGSEQFF. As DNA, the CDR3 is TGTGCCAGCAGCGAAGCCGGGAGTGAGCAGTTCTTC.